The rows below give T cell receptor beta chains drawn from one sample of a study of cytomegalovirus exposure and HLA in healthy donors. The method was immunoSEQ multiplex PCR; TCRdb's version includes in-frame clones alone and lacks a portion of them. The sample lists hundreds of thousands of clones; around 80% were seen once. The specimen sequenced was PBMCs. The source is a man aged 40-49 years in good health and CMV-seropositive. Each CDR3 is given with its conserved first and last residue. The D gene is left open where the match is weak. Clone size is given for some rows only: seen once, a few or many times, or a class if the clone is expanded.

j_call: TRBJ1-1
v_call: TRBV19
clone_size: few
d_call: -
cdr3_nt: TGTGCCAGTAGTATAGTCACAGGGAGTGAAGCTTTCTTT
cdr3_aa: CASSIVTGSEAFF

j_call: TRBJ1-5
v_call: TRBV4-2
clone_size: -
d_call: -
cdr3_nt: TGTGCCAGCAGCCAAGATTTCCTCTCAGGGGTAGATCAGCCCCAGCATTTT
cdr3_aa: CASSQDFLSGVDQPQHF

j_call: TRBJ1-1
v_call: TRBV6-5
clone_size: -
d_call: -
cdr3_nt: TGTGCCAGCCTCGACCTAGAGGGAGTCACTGAAGCTTTCTTT
cdr3_aa: CASLDLEGVTEAFF

j_call: TRBJ1-1
v_call: TRBV9
clone_size: -
d_call: -
cdr3_nt: TGTGCCAGCAGCGTAACGTCCGGGGGTGGGACTGAAGCTTTCTTT
cdr3_aa: CASSVTSGGGTEAFF

j_call: TRBJ2-1
v_call: TRBV15
clone_size: -
d_call: -
cdr3_nt: TGTGCCACCAGCAGAGACAGGGGGAGGACCTACAATGAGCAGTTCTTC
cdr3_aa: CATSRDRGRTYNEQFF

j_call: TRBJ1-2
v_call: TRBV6-5
clone_size: -
d_call: -
cdr3_nt: TGTGCCAGCAGTTACTCGGGGCAGTACTATGGCTACACCTTC
cdr3_aa: CASSYSGQYYGYTF

j_call: TRBJ1-3
v_call: TRBV6-1
clone_size: -
d_call: -
cdr3_nt: TGTGCCAGCGGCTCGCGGTCCTCTGGAAACACCATATATTTT
cdr3_aa: CASGSRSSGNTIYF

j_call: TRBJ2-1
v_call: TRBV15
clone_size: -
d_call: TRBD1
cdr3_nt: TGTGCCACCAGCAGGACGGGGACAGTCCTAGGGGATGAGCAGTTCTTC
cdr3_aa: CATSRTGTVLGDEQFF

j_call: TRBJ2-2
v_call: TRBV6-5
clone_size: -
d_call: -
cdr3_nt: TGTGCCAGCAGTTACCCCGCGGGCCCTACCGGGGAGCTGTTTTTT
cdr3_aa: CASSYPAGPTGELFF

j_call: TRBJ2-1
v_call: TRBV29-1
clone_size: -
d_call: TRBD2
cdr3_nt: TGCAGCGTTGAAGAACTAGCGGGATCTTCCTACAATGAGCAGTTCTTC
cdr3_aa: CSVEELAGSSYNEQFF

j_call: TRBJ1-1
v_call: TRBV10-1
clone_size: -
d_call: TRBD1
cdr3_nt: TGCGCCAGCTCTGACAGGGAAAACACTGAAGCTTTCTTT
cdr3_aa: CASSDRENTEAFF

j_call: TRBJ2-1
v_call: TRBV12-5
clone_size: -
d_call: TRBD1
cdr3_nt: TGTGCTAGTGGTTTGGTGGACAGGGGGGAGAATGAGCAGTTCTTC
cdr3_aa: CASGLVDRGENEQFF

j_call: TRBJ2-7
v_call: TRBV15
clone_size: few
d_call: TRBD2
cdr3_nt: TGTGCCACCAGCAGAGATGGGGCGGGAGGGTACGAGCAGTACTTC
cdr3_aa: CATSRDGAGGYEQYF